This TCR beta chain stems from a study of CD8 T cells in Susac syndrome. Looked up from germline, CDR1 is SGDLS and CDR2 is YYNGEE. Trimming took 3 bases from V and 7 from J, leaving 11 bases between them. The CDR3 is made up of 13 amino acids. Random hexamers served to reverse transcribe roughly 0.5 to 1 ug RNA. TCRdb recomputed calls from the immunoSEQ multiplex PCR reads with MiXCR, one row per CDR3 protein. The data show over 95,000 distinct CDR3 sequences, around 92% seen once. The chain links TRBV9 to TRBJ1-5; no clear D gene. Sequenced input: CD8+ T cells from PBMCs. The receptor comes from a human donor in good health. For the CDR3, the DNA is TGTGCCAGCAGCGGACGAGGCGGACAGCCCCAGCATTTT. It codes for CASSGRGGQPQHF.